This TCR beta chain is from a study of early T cells in non-severe SARS-CoV-2 infection. TCRdb re-called the 5' RACE reads with MiXCR, one entry per CDR3 protein. The table includes some 87,000 distinct CDR3 sequences, roughly 15% detected once. This clonotype was picked up many times. After removal of 5 bases from V and 1 base from J, the junction contained 5 bases not matched to a gene. Germline loops: CDR1 SGHRS, CDR2 YFSETQ. The CDR3 sequence is 15 residues long. This TCR was sampled from an adult who was a healthcare worker with PCR-confirmed SARS-CoV-2 infection or an uninfected control (not recorded which). The chain links TRBV5-1 to TRBJ2-2; 7 bases line up with TRBD1. The sequenced sample consisted of whole blood. The CDR3 bases are TGCGCCAGCAGACAAAGACAGGGGAACACCGGGGAGCTGTTTTTT. Translation gives CASRQRQGNTGELFF.